The entry below gives a single T cell receptor beta chain sequence along with its context. This entry belongs to a study of T cells in Graves' hyperthyroidism and ophthalmopathy. V shed 2 bases and J 4 bases; nucleotides not matched to a gene: 12. The CDR3 loop spans 17 amino acids. Germline CDR1 and CDR2: MNHEY and SMNVEV (reference sequence). From approximately 9.5 ml of fresh peripheral blood, PBMCs were isolated. RNA transcripts provided the source from which TCR beta CDR3 regions were amplified. The HTBI primer set drove a first-round RT-PCR of the TCR CDR3. TCRdb independently ran MiXCR on the multiplex PCR reads; one entry per CDR3 protein. The sample shows roughly 380,000 distinct CDR3 sequences, more than 11% of them seen only once.

This clonotype originated in a woman aged 55 to 70 with Graves' hyperthyroidism. The genes are TRBV27 and TRBJ2-7; TRBD2 aligns across 9 bases. Sequenced material: blood. In DNA form, the CDR3 reads TGTGCCAGCAGTTTAAGAGTGCGGGAGGGCCTTATGTACGAGCAGTACTTC. This gives the protein CASSLRVREGLMYEQYF.